This T cell receptor beta chain is from a study of blood T cell repertoires in COVID-19. Study information: The samples span acute and convalescent COVID-19 from the United States, Italy and Spain.

Some clones are missing from TCRdb's copy, which holds only in-frame ones; the method was immunoSEQ multiplex PCR. The sample holds about 39,000 clones, roughly 85% seen once. In its sample, this clone was seen a few times. The material sequenced was peripheral blood. This receptor was obtained from a human donor in a cohort sampled during active COVID-19.

This chain's CDR3 is CASSAARGLDTQYF. CDR3 DNA sequence: TGTGCCAGCAGTGCGGCCAGGGGGTTAGATACGCAGTATTTT. The rearrangement uses TRBV2 and TRBJ2-3; 7 positions match TRBD1. CDR3 length: 14 residues. The germline CDR1 and CDR2 sequences are SNHLY and FYNNEI. With 4 bases clipped from V and 5 bases from J, the junction kept 6 bases outside the gene matches. The full variable domain, completed using reference TRBV2 and TRBJ2-3, is EPEVTQTPSHQVTQMGQEVILRCVPISNHLYFYWYRQILGQKVEFLVSFYNNEISEKSEIFDDQFSVERPDGSNFTLKIRSTKLEDSAMYFCASSAARGLDTQYFGPGTRLTVL.